The present entry profiles one TCR beta chain with its context. The antigen it recognizes is unknown. Nothing much larger sits one base from this clone, and base qualities are not available. This specimen comes from a study of blood T cell repertoires in COVID-19 (TCRdb year 2020). The study in broad terms: Collaborator samples came from the United States, Italy and Spain and covered acute and convalescent phases of COVID-19. The prospective study material was composed of cDNA or gDNA derived from T cells, B-cell-depleted T cells, or PBMCs. Subjects who had been exposed to COVID-19, were actively infected with it, or had recovered from it provided the deeply sampled blood TCRbeta repertoires that made up the dataset. The repertoires were released in a freely available public database meant as a resource for research on the immune response to SARS-CoV-2. The samples were drawn from two sources: the first 160 participants of the ongoing ImmuneRACE study, and about 1,300 subjects contributed by 6 global collaborators. Nearly every sample came with metadata listing a de-identified subject ID, COVID-19 status, age in years and sex. HLA class I and class II types, where available, came from metadata supplied by the sample provider rather than from assay-based typing.

The germline V gene (reference sequence) provides CDR1 LNHDA and CDR2 SQIVND. V has 3 bases trimmed and J has 0 bases trimmed; junction bases matching no gene number 8. The CDR3 runs 18 residues from the cysteine to the phenylalanine. This entry keeps only the CDR3 DNA: 54 bases, framed from base 1. Paper-wide results and their limitations: The quantity of clinical and demographic metadata differed by source and by participant and was supplied without curation.

The immunoSEQ Assay, a bias-controlled multiplex PCR, was used to amplify TCRbeta CDR3 regions from genomic DNA. The authors' analysis ran thus. The number of nucleated cells in each sample was estimated by amplification of reference gene primers within the assay. Sequence reads were collapsed and filtered to measure the absolute abundance of every unique TCRbeta CDR3 rearrangement. Productive Simpson clonality was computed per sample as the square root of Simpson's diversity index over productive rearrangements. Drawn from immuneACCESS, this table holds only the in-frame rearrangements with V and J called that TCRdb kept. Clones are partly lost; checked studies trace under half to an unresolved V gene and leave the rest unexplained. For V, J and clone size, that table is used; D and trimming come from the DNA. The sample table shows approximately 250,000 clones, and 75% to 90% are seen once. Together, the top ten hold approximately 4% of the sample.

Participants in the prospective study were aged roughly 18 to 100 years, lived in 20 to 30 United States geographic areas, and enrolled through a virtual design. In the prospective study, cohorts were assigned on the basis of participant-reported clinical history obtained from a screening survey and a study questionnaire. In the prospective study, mobile phlebotomists collected whole blood, serum and a nasopharyngeal or oropharyngeal swab from each participant. Participants in the prospective study had the option to provide additional blood draws and questionnaires over a roughly 2-month period. Before DNA extraction, prospective study blood samples were shipped either frozen or at room temperature.

Sequencing was carried out using PBMCs or T cells enriched from blood (not recorded which). The sequence links TRBV19 to TRBJ2-3, with 11 bases matching TRBD2. The receptor's source is a woman younger than 45 with acute COVID-19. The nucleotide sequence reads as follows: TGTGCCAGTAGTATCTGGGGACTAGCGGAGCATAGCACAGATACGCAGTATTTT. It specifies CASSIWGLAEHSTDTQYF.